Sequencing of this TCR beta chain was carried out in a study of control samples from healthy donors and cancer patients. This CDR3 has 13 residues. The data were produced by immunoSEQ multiplex PCR, yet TCRdb's version contains in-frame clones alone and is incomplete. The ten most abundant clones cover under 2.5% of a sample with 150,000 to 200,000 clones. This clonotype originated in a woman in her twenties or thirties in good health. The sample consisted of blood. The chain is built from TRBV7-5 and TRBJ1-2. TRBV7-5 constitutes a pseudogene. The CDR3 protein is CARSLRSNYGYTF. In DNA, the CDR3 is TGTGCCAGAAGCTTACGATCTAACTATGGCTACACCTTC.